A selection of T cell receptor beta chains follows, all from one sample in a study of regulatory T cells in long-lasting Graves disease. One entry per CDR3 protein, called by TCRdb with MiXCR from the multiplex PCR reads. The sample has about 470,000 distinct CDR3 sequences, around 20% seen once; the top ten hold 7.8%. Sequencing was performed on peripheral blood mononuclear cells (PBMCs), taken when the disease was refractory, from a patient treated with antithyroid drugs. These receptors were obtained from a female donor with Graves disease. Each CDR3 is given with its conserved first and last residue. The D gene is left open where the match is weak. Expanded clones get a size class; other rows say once, few or many, or leave the size out.

CDR3aa,CDR3nt,d_gene,j_gene,abundance,v_gene
CASSLPSRGNTF,TGTGCCAGCAGTTTACCCTCCCGGGGAAACACCTTC,NA,TRBJ1-2,many,TRBV28
CASSLRPSNEKLFF,TGTGCCAGCAGTTTACGGCCCAGTAATGAAAAACTGTTTTTT,NA,TRBJ1-4,few,TRBV28
CASSFVPGTKGEQYF,TGTGCCAGCAGCTTCGTACCCGGGACTAAAGGCGAGCAGTACTTC,TRBD2,TRBJ2-7,many,TRBV5-6
CASSFFGGSAYEQYF,TGTGCCAGCAGTTTCTTCGGGGGTTCGGCCTACGAGCAGTACTTC,NA,TRBJ2-7,many,TRBV27
CASSSRTSNDYEQYF,TGTGCCAGCAGCTCCCGGACTAGCAATGATTACGAGCAGTACTTC,TRBD2,TRBJ2-7,few,TRBV7-2
CSVERGRGYEQYF,TGCAGCGTTGAGAGGGGTCGGGGTTACGAGCAGTACTTC,NA,TRBJ2-7,many,TRBV29-1
CSALGQFSTYEQYF,TGCAGTGCTCTCGGACAGTTTAGTACCTACGAGCAGTACTTC,NA,TRBJ2-7,NA,TRBV20-1
CASSHKGQGVAKNIQYF,TGTGCCAGCAGCCACAAGGGACAGGGTGTAGCCAAAAACATTCAGTACTTC,TRBD1,TRBJ2-4,many,TRBV5-4
CASSLGTSAYEQYF,TGTGCCAGCAGCTTAGGGACTAGTGCCTACGAGCAGTACTTC,TRBD2,TRBJ2-7,many,TRBV7-6
CSVEGLAGDYEQYF,TGCAGCGTTGAAGGACTAGCGGGGGACTACGAGCAGTACTTC,TRBD2,TRBJ2-7,few,TRBV29-1
CASNSWGRDQPQHF,TGTGCCAGCAACTCCTGGGGCAGGGATCAGCCCCAGCATTTT,NA,TRBJ1-5,many,TRBV12-3/TRBV12-4
CASSITRANTEAFF,TGTGCCAGTAGTATAACAAGGGCGAACACTGAAGCTTTCTTT,NA,TRBJ1-1,NA,TRBV19
CSVRRGITDTQYF,TGCAGCGTTAGGCGGGGCATCACAGATACGCAGTATTTT,NA,TRBJ2-3,NA,TRBV29-1
CASSYSRLLFSEQFF,TGTGCCAGCAGTTACTCCCGACTACTGTTCAGTGAGCAGTTCTTC,NA,TRBJ2-1,NA,TRBV6-9
CASSRMGLAGKSGELFF,TGTGCCAGCAGTCGAATGGGCCTAGCGGGAAAAAGCGGGGAGCTGTTTTTT,TRBD2,TRBJ2-2,few,TRBV28
CASSYSRGRAFF,TGTGCCAGCAGTTACTCGAGGGGGAGGGCTTTCTTT,NA,TRBJ1-1,NA,TRBV6-6
CASSLGTGGFGNTIYF,TGTGCCAGCAGCTTGGGGACAGGGGGCTTTGGAAACACCATATATTTT,TRBD1,TRBJ1-3,few,TRBV2
CASSTGGAKYGYTF,TGTGCCAGTAGCACAGGGGGCGCGAAGTATGGCTACACCTTC,TRBD1,TRBJ1-2,NA,TRBV19
CSVVWVYEQYF,TGCAGCGTTGTTTGGGTTTACGAGCAGTACTTC,NA,TRBJ2-7,few,TRBV29-1
CTHFGPNEKLFF,TGCACTCACTTCGGGCCTAATGAAAAACTGTTTTTT,NA,TRBJ1-4,many,TRBV20-1
CASSLAPGTGGYGELFF,TGTGCCAGCAGCTTAGCCCCAGGCACAGGGGGGTACGGGGAGCTGTTTTTT,TRBD1,TRBJ2-2,few,TRBV7-6
CASSKQGAQAGELFF,TGTGCCAGCAGCAAACAGGGGGCGCAGGCCGGGGAGCTGTTTTTT,TRBD1,TRBJ2-2,many,TRBV11-2
CAIAGQGNYGYTF,TGTGCCATCGCCGGACAGGGAAACTATGGCTACACCTTC,TRBD1,TRBJ1-2,many,TRBV10-3
CASTLEQGKQYF,TGTGCCAGCACCCTGGAGCAGGGAAAGCAGTACTTC,NA,TRBJ2-7,NA,TRBV5-5
CASSLWTGTQETQYF,TGTGCCAGCAGCCTTTGGACAGGGACGCAAGAGACCCAGTACTTC,TRBD1,TRBJ2-5,many,TRBV3-1
CASSFDNFNYEQYF,TGCGCCAGCAGCTTTGATAATTTCAACTACGAGCAGTACTTC,NA,TRBJ2-7,NA,TRBV5-1